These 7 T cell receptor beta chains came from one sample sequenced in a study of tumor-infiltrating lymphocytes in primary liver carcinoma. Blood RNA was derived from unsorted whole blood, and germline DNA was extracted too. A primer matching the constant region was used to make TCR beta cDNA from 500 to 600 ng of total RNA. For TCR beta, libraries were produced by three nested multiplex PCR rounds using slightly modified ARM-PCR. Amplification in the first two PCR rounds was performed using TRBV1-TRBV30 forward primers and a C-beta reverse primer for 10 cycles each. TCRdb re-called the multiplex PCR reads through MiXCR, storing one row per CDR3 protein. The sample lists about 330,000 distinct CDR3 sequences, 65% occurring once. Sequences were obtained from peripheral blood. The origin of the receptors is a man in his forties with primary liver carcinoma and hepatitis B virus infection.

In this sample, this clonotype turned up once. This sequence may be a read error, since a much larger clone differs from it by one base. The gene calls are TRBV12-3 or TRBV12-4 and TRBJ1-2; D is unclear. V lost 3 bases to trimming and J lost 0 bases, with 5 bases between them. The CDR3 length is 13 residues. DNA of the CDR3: TGTGCCAGCAGTTTCACCACTAACTATGGCTACACCTTC. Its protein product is CASSFTTNYGYTF.

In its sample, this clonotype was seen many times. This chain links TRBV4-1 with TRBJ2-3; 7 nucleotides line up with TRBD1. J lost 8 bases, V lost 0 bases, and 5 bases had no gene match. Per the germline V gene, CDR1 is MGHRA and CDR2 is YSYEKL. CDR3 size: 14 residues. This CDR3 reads CASSQDWDSFTQYF. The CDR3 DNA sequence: TGCGCCAGCAGCCAAGATTGGGACAGCTTTACGCAGTATTTT.

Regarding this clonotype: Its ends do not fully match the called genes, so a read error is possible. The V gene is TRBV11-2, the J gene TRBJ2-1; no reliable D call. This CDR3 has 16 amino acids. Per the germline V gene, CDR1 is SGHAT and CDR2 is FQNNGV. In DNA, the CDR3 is TGTACCAGCAGCTTAGCCGGACGGAGCCTCTACAATGAGCAGCTCTTC. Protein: CTSSLAGRSLYNEQLF.

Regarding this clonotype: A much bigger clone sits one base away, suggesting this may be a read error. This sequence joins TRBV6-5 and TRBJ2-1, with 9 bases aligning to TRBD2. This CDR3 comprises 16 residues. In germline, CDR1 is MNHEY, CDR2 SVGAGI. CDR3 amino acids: CASRYRTSATHNKQFF. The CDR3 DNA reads TGTGCCAGCCGATACCGGACTAGCGCAACCCACAATAAGCAGTTCTTC.

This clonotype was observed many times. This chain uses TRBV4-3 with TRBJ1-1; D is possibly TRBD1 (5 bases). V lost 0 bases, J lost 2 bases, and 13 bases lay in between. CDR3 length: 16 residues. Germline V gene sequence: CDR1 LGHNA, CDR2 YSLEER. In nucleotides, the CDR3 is TGCGCCAGCAGCCAAGAGCATCGGGGCTTAAACACTGAAGCTTTCTTT. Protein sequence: CASSQEHRGLNTEAFF.

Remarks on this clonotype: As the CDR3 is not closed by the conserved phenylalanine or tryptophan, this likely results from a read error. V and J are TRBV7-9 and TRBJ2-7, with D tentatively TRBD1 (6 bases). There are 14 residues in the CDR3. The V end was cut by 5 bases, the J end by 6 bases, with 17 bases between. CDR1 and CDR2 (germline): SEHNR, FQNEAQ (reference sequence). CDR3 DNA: TGTGCCAGCAGCGCCGGGACATCATCCCTCGAGCAGTACTCC. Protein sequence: CASSAGTSSLEQYS.

CDR3 in DNA: TGCAGCGTTATGGGAGGGGATACCCAGTACTTC. Protein product: CSVMGGDTQYF. The gene calls are TRBV29-1 and TRBJ2-5; 7 nucleotides agree with TRBD2. Germline V CDR1 and CDR2: SQVTM, ANQGSEA. Trimming removed 5 bases from V and 8 bases from J; junction bases left unmatched: 5. The CDR3 has 11 residues.